The 13 T cell receptor beta chains in this list originate from one sample, sequenced in a study of CD8+CD57+ T cells in acquired aplastic anemia. CDR3 and TCR beta VDJ profiling relied on a genomic DNA template. TCRdb re-derived calls from the reads in MiXCR, one entry per CDR3 protein. The profile covers 150,000 to 200,000 distinct CDR3 sequences, with roughly 64% appearing a single time and more than 45% taken by the ten largest. Sequencing was carried out using sorted CD4+, CD8+, or CD8+CD57+ T cells (not recorded which) from PBMCs. The receptors derive from a human donor with severe aplastic anemia or a healthy control (not recorded which).

The chain employs TRBV7-2 and TRBJ2-7; 14 bases match TRBD2. V lost 4 bases and J lost 7; bases outside the gene matches: 9. The CDR3 contains 16 residues. Germline lookup yields CDR1 SGHTA and CDR2 FQGNSA. The CDR3 sequence is CASSSRTTSGGAEQYF. CDR3 coding DNA: TGTGCCAGCAGCTCCCGAACGACTAGCGGGGGGGCTGAGCAGTACTTC.

This clonotype was observed a single time. This may be a read error: a much more frequent sequence differs by one nucleotide. This chain uses TRBV6-2 or TRBV6-3 with TRBJ2-7, with 8 positions matching TRBD2. Germline V CDR1 and CDR2: MNHEY, SVGEGT. There are 15 residues in the CDR3. CDR3: CAGSYGGGDSYEQYF. The CDR3, as DNA: TGTGCCGGCAGTTACGGGGGGGGAGACTCCTACGAGCAGTACTTC.

Turning to this clonotype: This may arise from a read error, as a much more abundant clone is one base away. This chain links TRBV12-5 with TRBJ1-5, with 8 bases identical to TRBD1. Germline V gives CDR1 LGHNT, CDR2 FRNRAP. With 0 bases clipped from V and 9 bases from J, the junction kept 10 bases outside the gene matches. CDR3 length: 16 residues. The DNA for the CDR3 is TGTGCTAGTGGTTTGGTACGGGCAGGGGGCGTTCGGCCCCAGCATTTT. Translating it yields CASGLVRAGGVRPQHF.

This clonotype was detected ten times or more. The CDR3: CASSWLQTYGYTF. In DNA form, the CDR3 reads TGTGCCAGCAGCTGGCTGCAGACCTATGGCTACACCTTC. The chain recombines TRBV5-6 with TRBJ1-2, with D uncertain. The CDR3 sequence is 13 residues long. The V gene lost 3 bases and the J gene lost 4 bases, with 10 bases spanning the gap. Germline CDR1 and CDR2: SGHDT and YYEEEE. The full variable domain, its missing parts supplied by reference TRBV5-6 and TRBJ1-2, is DAGVTQSPTHLIKTRGQQVTLRCSPKSGHDTVSWYQQALGQGPQFIFQYYEEEERQRGNFPDRFSGHQFPNYSSELNVNALLLGDSALYLCASSWLQTYGYTFGSGTRLTVV.

The chain links TRBV6-1 to TRBJ2-7; 7 positions match TRBD1. With V trimmed by 10 bases and J by 1 base, 7 bases remained unmatched. Germline values: CDR1 MNHNS, CDR2 SASEGT. This CDR3 has 13 residues. CDR3 coding DNA: TGTGCCACCTTAGGGACAGTTTCCTACGAGCAGTACTTC. It codes for CATLGTVSYEQYF.

This sequence joins TRBV20-1 and TRBJ1-6; possibly TRBD1 for D (5 bases). The CDR3 is 14 amino acids. The germline V gene encodes CDR1 DFQATT and CDR2 SNEGSKA (reference sequence). The V end was cut by 0 bases, the J end by 7 bases, with 10 bases between. In nucleotides, the CDR3 is TGCAGTGCTAGAGAAGTCGCAGGGAATTCACCCCTCCACTTT. Translating gives CSAREVAGNSPLHF.

On this clonotype: With a much larger clone just one base away, this may be a read error. The chain couples TRBV6-6 to TRBJ2-7; TRBD1 might be the D (6 bases). This CDR3 region has 13 residues. Germline loops: CDR1 MNHNY, CDR2 SVGAGI (reference sequence). In DNA, the CDR3 is TGTGCCGGCAGTTTTGGACAGAGCTACGAGCAGTACTTC. Translated: CAGSFGQSYEQYF.

The V call is TRBV5-6, the J call TRBJ2-7, with 7 bases matching TRBD1. Germline CDR1 reads SGHDT; CDR2 reads YYEEEE. Trimming removed 3 bases from V and 6 bases from J; junction bases left unmatched: 9. This CDR3 is 14 amino acids long. Written as DNA, the CDR3 is TGTGCCAGCAGCTCCGGGACAGCGAACACCGAGCAGTACTTC. It yields the protein CASSSGTANTEQYF.

The rearrangement joins TRBV20-1 to TRBJ1-2; 8 bases match TRBD1. The CDR3 is made up of 15 amino acids. CDR1 and CDR2 (germline): DFQATT, SNEGSKA (reference sequence). V was clipped by 6 bases and J by 4 bases; unmatched bases: 13. The CDR3 loop reads CSAEGQGWGGYGYTF. CDR3 in DNA: TGCAGTGCGGAAGGACAGGGCTGGGGTGGCTATGGCTACACCTTC.

The chain carries TRBV9 and TRBJ2-7; TRBD1 matches 11 bases. J lost 6 bases, V lost 0 bases, and 8 bases had no gene match. The CDR3 loop spans 16 amino acids. CDR1 is SGDLS and CDR2 is YYNGEE in the germline V gene. The CDR3 loop reads CASSVEDRGHRGEQYF. The DNA of the CDR3 is TGTGCCAGCAGCGTAGAGGACAGGGGGCACCGTGGCGAGCAGTACTTC. Filled out from reference TRBV9 and TRBJ2-7, the complete variable domain reads DSGVTQTPKHLITATGQRVTLRCSPRSGDLSVYWYQQSLDQGLQFLIQYYNGEERAKGNILERFSAQQFPDLHSELNLSSLELGDSALYFCASSVEDRGHRGEQYFGPGTRLTVT.

The genes are TRBV7-2 and TRBJ1-2; D is ambiguous. Germline CDR1 and CDR2: SGHTA and FQGNSA. Trimming cost V 4 bases and J 14 bases, with 17 bases left between them. This CDR3 has 12 amino acids. CDR3 sequence: CASSSEGPSLTF. In nucleotides, the CDR3 is TGTGCCAGCAGCTCCGAAGGACCGAGCTTGACCTTC. Filled out from reference TRBV7-2 and TRBJ1-2, the complete variable domain reads GAGVSQSPSNKVTEKGKDVELRCDPISGHTALYWYRQSLGQGLEFLIYFQGNSAPDKSGLPSDRFSAERTGGSVSTLTIQRTQQEDSAVYLCASSSEGPSLTFGSGTRLTVV.

The rearrangement links TRBV19 to TRBJ2-7, with D perhaps assigned TRBD1 or TRBD2 (5 bases each). The ends were cut back, 4 bases at V and 4 bases at J, with 14 bases in the middle. CDR1 is LNHDA, CDR2 SQIVND, per germline (reference sequence). The CDR3 totals 14 residues. The CDR3 coding sequence is TGTGCCAGTAGTAAGCAGGGAGTGGCGTACGAGCAGTACTTC. Its translation: CASSKQGVAYEQYF.

This clonotype was counted a single time. The CDR3: CASSLFGFGRGGNTEAFF. The CDR3 DNA follows: TGTGCCAGCAGCTTATTTGGGTTCGGCCGGGGTGGAAACACTGAAGCTTTCTTT. The V and J genes are TRBV7-8 and TRBJ1-1; D unclear. This CDR3 contains 18 residues. The V and J ends lost 2 bases and 2 bases respectively, with 21 bases between them. Germline V CDR1 and CDR2: SGHVS, FQNEAQ.